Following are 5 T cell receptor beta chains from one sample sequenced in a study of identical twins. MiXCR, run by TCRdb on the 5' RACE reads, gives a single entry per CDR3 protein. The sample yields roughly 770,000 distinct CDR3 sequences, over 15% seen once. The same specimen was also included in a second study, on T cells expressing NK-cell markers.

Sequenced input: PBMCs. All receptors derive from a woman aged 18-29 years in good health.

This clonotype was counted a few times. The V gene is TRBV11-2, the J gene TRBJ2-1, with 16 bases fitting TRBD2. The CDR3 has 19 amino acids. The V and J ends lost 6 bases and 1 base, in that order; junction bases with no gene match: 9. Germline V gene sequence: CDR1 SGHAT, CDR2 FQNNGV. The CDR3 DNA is TGTGCCAGCAGTTACTGGGGACTAGCGGGAGGGCCATCCTACAATGAGCAGTTCTTC. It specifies CASSYWGLAGGPSYNEQFF. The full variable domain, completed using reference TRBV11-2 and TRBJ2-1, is EAGVAQSPRYKIIEKRQSVAFWCNPISGHATLYWYQQILGQGPKLLIQFQNNGVVDDSQLPKDRFSAERLKGVDSTLKIQPAKLEDSAVYLCASSYWGLAGGPSYNEQFFGPGTRLTVL.

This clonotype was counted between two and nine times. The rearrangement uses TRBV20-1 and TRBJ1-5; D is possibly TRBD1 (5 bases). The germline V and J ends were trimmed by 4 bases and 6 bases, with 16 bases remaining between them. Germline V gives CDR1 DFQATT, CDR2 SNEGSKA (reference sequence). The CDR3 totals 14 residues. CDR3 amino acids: CSATGGTQSQPQHF. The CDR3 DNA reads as TGCAGTGCTACGGGAGGGACTCAAAGTCAGCCCCAGCATTTT.

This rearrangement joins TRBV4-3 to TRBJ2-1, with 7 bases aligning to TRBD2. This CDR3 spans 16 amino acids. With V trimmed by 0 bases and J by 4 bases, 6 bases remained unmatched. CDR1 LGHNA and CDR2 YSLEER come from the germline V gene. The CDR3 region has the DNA TGCGCCAGCAGCCAAGATACGGGGCGGGAGTACAATGAGCAGTTCTTC. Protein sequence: CASSQDTGREYNEQFF.

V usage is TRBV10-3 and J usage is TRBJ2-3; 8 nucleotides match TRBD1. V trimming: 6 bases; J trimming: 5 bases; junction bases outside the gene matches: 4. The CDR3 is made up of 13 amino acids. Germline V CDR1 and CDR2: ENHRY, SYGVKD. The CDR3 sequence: CAIRTGDQDTQYF. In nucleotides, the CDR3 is TGTGCCATCAGGACAGGGGATCAAGATACGCAGTATTTT.

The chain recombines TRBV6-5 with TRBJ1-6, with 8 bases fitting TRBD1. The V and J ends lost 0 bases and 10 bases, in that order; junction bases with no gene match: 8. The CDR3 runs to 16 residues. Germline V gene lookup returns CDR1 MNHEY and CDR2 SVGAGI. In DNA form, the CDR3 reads TGTGCCAGCAGTTACTCCCAGGGGGCGTATAGATCACCCCTCCACTTT. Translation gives CASSYSQGAYRSPLHF.